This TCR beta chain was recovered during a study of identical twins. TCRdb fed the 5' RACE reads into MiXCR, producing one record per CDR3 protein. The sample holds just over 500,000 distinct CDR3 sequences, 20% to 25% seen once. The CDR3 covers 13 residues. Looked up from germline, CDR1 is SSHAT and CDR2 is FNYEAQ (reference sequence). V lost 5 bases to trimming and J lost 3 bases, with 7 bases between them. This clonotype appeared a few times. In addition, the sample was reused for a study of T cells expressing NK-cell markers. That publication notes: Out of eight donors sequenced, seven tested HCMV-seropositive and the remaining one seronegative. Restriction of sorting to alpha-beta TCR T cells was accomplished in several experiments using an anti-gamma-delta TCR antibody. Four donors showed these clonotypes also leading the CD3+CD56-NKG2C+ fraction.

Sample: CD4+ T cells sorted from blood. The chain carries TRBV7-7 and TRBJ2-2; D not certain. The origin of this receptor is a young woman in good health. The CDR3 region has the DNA TGTGCCAGCAGCCCCCTGGACACCGGGGAGCTGTTTTTT. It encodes CASSPLDTGELFF. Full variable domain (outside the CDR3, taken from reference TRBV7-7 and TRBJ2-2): GAGVSQSPRYKVTKRGQDVTLRCDPISSHATLYWYQQALGQGPEFLTYFNYEAQPDKSGLPSDRFSAERPEGSISTLTIQRTEQRDSAMYRCASSPLDTGELFFGEGSRLTVL.